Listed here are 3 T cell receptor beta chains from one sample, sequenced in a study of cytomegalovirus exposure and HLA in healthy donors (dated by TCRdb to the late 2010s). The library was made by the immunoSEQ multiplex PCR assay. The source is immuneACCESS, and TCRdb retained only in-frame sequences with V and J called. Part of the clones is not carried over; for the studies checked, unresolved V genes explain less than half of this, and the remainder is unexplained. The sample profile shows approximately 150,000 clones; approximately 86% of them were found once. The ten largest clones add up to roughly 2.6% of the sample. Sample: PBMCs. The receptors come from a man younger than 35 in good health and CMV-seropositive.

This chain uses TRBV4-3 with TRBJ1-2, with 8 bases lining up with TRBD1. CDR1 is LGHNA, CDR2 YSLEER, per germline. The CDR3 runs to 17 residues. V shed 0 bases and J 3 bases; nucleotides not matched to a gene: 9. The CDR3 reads CASSQDARQGSYYGYTF. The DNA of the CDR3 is TGCGCCAGCAGCCAAGATGCCCGACAGGGGAGTTACTATGGCTACACCTTC.

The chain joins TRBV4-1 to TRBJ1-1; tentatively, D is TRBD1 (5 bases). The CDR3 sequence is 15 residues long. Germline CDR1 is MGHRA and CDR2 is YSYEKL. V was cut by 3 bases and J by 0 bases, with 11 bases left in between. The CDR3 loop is CASSHRQIMNTEAFF. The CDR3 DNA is TGCGCCAGCAGCCACAGACAGATAATGAACACTGAAGCTTTCTTT.

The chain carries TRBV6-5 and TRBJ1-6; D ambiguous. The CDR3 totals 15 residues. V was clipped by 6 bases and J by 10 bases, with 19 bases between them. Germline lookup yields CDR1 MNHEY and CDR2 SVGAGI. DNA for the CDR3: TGTGCCAGCAGACCCTTCTCCCCGTTGAGGTCACCCCTCCACTTT. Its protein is CASRPFSPLRSPLHF.